This TCR beta chain originates from a study of cytomegalovirus exposure and HLA in healthy donors. Study observations and caveats: The likely origin of a cluster of highly shared sequence variants was a sequencing artifact.

Comments on this clone: No antigen is known for it.

Researchers ran the PCR with 60 Vbeta and 13 Jbeta primers. TCRdb's table, derived via immunoSEQ multiplex PCR, lists solely in-frame clones and lacks some. The data show some 160,000 clones, approximately 84% seen once. Trimming removed 5 bases from V and 0 bases from J, with 9 bases in between. The CDR3 contains 14 residues. CDR1 and CDR2 (germline): SGHTA, FQGNSA. Each donor was healthy, and each was a bone marrow donor. J is TRBJ2-3 and V is TRBV7-2; D remains unclear. Sequencing was performed on PBMCs. The source of this sequence is a woman between 40 and 50 years old in good health and CMV-seropositive. The CDR3 sequence: CASSTTRSTDTQYF. DNA for the CDR3: TGTGCCAGCAGCACCACTCGGAGCACAGATACGCAGTATTTT.